This TCR beta chain was found in a study of neurological immune-mediated disorders. General study findings and limits: Across subjects, no CDR3 amino acid sequence appeared in expanded clones of more than one subject, a finding that suggested private repertoires in all groups.

This clonotype was counted at least ten times. Its antigen is unidentified. The V gene's germline CDR1 is SQVTM and CDR2 ANQGSEA. This CDR3 comprises 16 residues. V lost 3 bases and J lost 6; bases outside the gene matches: 6. The cDNA came from 5'RACE with 10-nucleotide random UMIs. TCRdb fed the 5' RACE reads into MiXCR, producing one record per CDR3 protein. Of just over 30,000 distinct CDR3 sequences in the sample, approximately 5.2% were seen once. Input material: CD4+ T cells from blood. This clonotype originated in a woman aged 50 to 60 in good health. V and J are TRBV29-1 and TRBJ2-2; 14 bases are a match to TRBD2. Here the CDR3 DNA reads TGCAGCGTTGACGAGACTAGCGGGGGGGCGTCCGGGGAGCTGTTTTTT. Its protein product is CSVDETSGGASGELFF.